The subject of this entry is one TCR beta chain. What it binds is unknown. This entry is derived from a study of T-cell memory formation after mild COVID-19. Points from the study as a whole: CD8+ contracting clones occupied EMRA, while CD4+ ones occupied mainly CM and EM.

This CDR3 is 14 amino acids long. Trimming cost V 1 base and J 0 bases, with 10 bases left between them. The germline V gene has CDR1 SQVTM and CDR2 ANQGSEA. One entry per CDR3 protein results from TCRdb running MiXCR on the 5' RACE reads. The repertoire holds about 390,000 distinct CDR3 sequences, roughly 21% seen once, with around an eighth in the top ten. The sample consisted of PBMCs or a T cell subset sorted from them (not recorded which). The J gene is TRBJ2-7, the V gene TRBV29-1; the D is unclear. The sequence was obtained from an adult woman who had mild COVID-19 (a few samples of this study predate the infection). Cell type and time point are not known. The DNA of the CDR3 is TGCAGCGTTGAAGTAAGTGGGGTCTCCTACGAGCAGTACTTC. Its protein product is CSVEVSGVSYEQYF.